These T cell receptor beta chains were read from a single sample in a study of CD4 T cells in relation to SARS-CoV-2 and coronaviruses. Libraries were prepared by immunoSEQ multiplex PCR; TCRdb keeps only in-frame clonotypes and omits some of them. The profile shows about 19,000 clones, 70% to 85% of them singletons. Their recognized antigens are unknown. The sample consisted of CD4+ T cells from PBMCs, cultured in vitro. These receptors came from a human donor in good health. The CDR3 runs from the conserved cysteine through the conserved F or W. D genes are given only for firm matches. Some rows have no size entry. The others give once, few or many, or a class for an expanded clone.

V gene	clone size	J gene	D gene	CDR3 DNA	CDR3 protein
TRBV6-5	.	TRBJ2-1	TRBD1	TGTGCCAGCAGAAGGGACAGGAACTCCTACAATGAGCAGTTCTTC	CASRRDRNSYNEQFF
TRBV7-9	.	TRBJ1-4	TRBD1	TGTGCCAGCAGCCTAACCGACAGGGGGGGTGTAGCTAATGAAAAACTGTTTTTT	CASSLTDRGGVANEKLFF
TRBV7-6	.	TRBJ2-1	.	TGTGCCAGCACCCTGGGTCAGGGAAGCTCCTACAATGAGCAGTTCTTC	CASTLGQGSSYNEQFF
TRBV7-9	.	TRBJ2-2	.	TGTGCCAGCAGCTCCGGGGGCGGGGAGCTGTTTTTT	CASSSGGGELFF
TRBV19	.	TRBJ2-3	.	TGTGCCAGTAGTATGGACTTGAGCACAGATACGCAGTATTTT	CASSMDLSTDTQYF
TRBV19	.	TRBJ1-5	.	TGTGCCAGTAGTATATCGGGGGAGGATGATACGGCCCAGCATTTT	CASSISGEDDTAQHF
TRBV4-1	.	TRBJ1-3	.	TGCGCCAGCAGCCAGGGAGCCTCCGCGGGAAACACCATATATTTT	CASSQGASAGNTIYF
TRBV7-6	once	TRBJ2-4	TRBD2	TGTGCCAGCAGCGAGGCGCCTAGCGGGAATACCATTCAGTACTTC	CASSEAPSGNTIQYF
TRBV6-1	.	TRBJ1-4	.	TGTGCCAGCAGTGAATCCAGGACGGCGTTTGAAAAACTGTTTTTT	CASSESRTAFEKLFF
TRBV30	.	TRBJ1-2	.	TGTGCCTGGAGCCAGGAGGCACTAGGCTATGGCTACACCTTC	CAWSQEALGYGYTF
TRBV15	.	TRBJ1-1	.	TGTGCCACCAGCCCTGGACGGGGATTCACTGAAGCTTTCTTT	CATSPGRGFTEAFF
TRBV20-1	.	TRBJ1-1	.	TGCAGTGCTAGTTGGGGAGCTTTCTTT	CSASWGAFF
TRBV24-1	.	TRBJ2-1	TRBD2	TGTGCCACCAGTGTAGCCGGGGGGGCTGAGCAGTTCTTC	CATSVAGGAEQFF
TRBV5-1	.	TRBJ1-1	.	TGCGCCAGCAGCCCGGGACAGAACACTGAAGCTTTCTTT	CASSPGQNTEAFF
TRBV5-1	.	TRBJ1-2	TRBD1	TGCGCCAGCAGCTCAACGGGACAGGGGACTAGCTACACCTTC	CASSSTGQGTSYTF
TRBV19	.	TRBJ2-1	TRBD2	TGTGCCAGTAGTATAGGCCCATCGGCGGGAGGGTACAATGAGCAGTTCTTC	CASSIGPSAGGYNEQFF
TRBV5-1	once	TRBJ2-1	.	TGCGCCAGCAGCCCAATGAAGGACAGCTCCTACAATGAGCAGTTCTTC	CASSPMKDSSYNEQFF
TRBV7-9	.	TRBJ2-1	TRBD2	TGTGCCAGCAGCTTTTTCTCCTCTAGGGAGGGTTACAATGAGCAGTTCTTC	CASSFFSSREGYNEQFF
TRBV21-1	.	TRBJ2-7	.	TGTGCCAGCAGCAAAGGATCGAACAGGGCCTCCGAGCAGTACTTC	CASSKGSNRASEQYF
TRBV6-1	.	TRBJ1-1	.	TGTGCCAGCAGTGAGGACAGCCAAAGGTCGGCTTTCTTT	CASSEDSQRSAFF
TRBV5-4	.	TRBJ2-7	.	TGTGCCAGCAGCTTGGGCGGACGGGACTCCTACGAGCAGTACTTC	CASSLGGRDSYEQYF
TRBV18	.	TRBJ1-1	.	TGTGCCAGCTCACCCCTCGTCGGGAAGGGCATAATGAACACTGAAGCTTTCTTT	CASSPLVGKGIMNTEAFF
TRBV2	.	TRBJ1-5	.	TGTGCCAGCAGGTCCCCGCTAAGCAATCAGCCCCAGCATTTT	CASRSPLSNQPQHF
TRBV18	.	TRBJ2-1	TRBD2	TGTGCCAGCTCACCACCTGGACTAGCGGGAGGGGTAGGCAACAATGAGCAGTTCTTC	CASSPPGLAGGVGNNEQFF
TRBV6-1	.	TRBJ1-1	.	TGTGCCAGCAGTGAAAACAGATTGAACACTGAAGCTTTCTTT	CASSENRLNTEAFF
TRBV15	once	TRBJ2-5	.	TGTGCCACCAGCAGAGCCCAAGAGACCCAGTACTTC	CATSRAQETQYF